This T cell receptor (beta chain) was recovered during a study of OX40 agonist ivuxolimab in advanced cancers. Broader study findings: Among the lowest peripheral clonal expansion occurred in 0.1-3.0 mg/kg partial responders. Averaged across samples, CD8+ T cells carried more expanded clones than CD4+ did.

Between the trimmed V and J ends, which lost 3 bases and 2 bases, there was a span of 10 bases. Germline loops: CDR1 MGHDK, CDR2 SYGVNS. The CDR3 consists of 14 residues. About this clone itself: Its antigen remains unidentified.

The protocol was immunoSEQ multiplex PCR, while the TCRdb copy is restricted to in-frame clones and leaves out a portion. The table records tens of thousands of clones, about 85% of them present only once. Systemic immunosuppression or autoimmune disease history was grounds to exclude patients. This receptor was obtained from an adult with an advanced solid tumor such as melanoma, head and neck, liver or kidney cancer. This chain uses TRBV25-1 with TRBJ1-1; D gene uncertain. This specimen was CD4+ or CD8+ T cells sorted from blood, taken in a trial of the OX40 agonist ivuxolimab. CDR3 DNA sequence: TGTGCCAGCAGTGAGAGCGGAGGAAACACTGAAGCTTTCTTT. This encodes CASSESGGNTEAFF.